The sequence of this T cell receptor (beta chain) was determined in a study of neoadjuvant anti-PD-1 for oral cavity cancer (dated by TCRdb to the early 2020s). Background on the whole study: Patients mostly received three to four biweekly doses of nivolumab at 3 mg/kg before curative-intent surgical resection. Responders were defined as patients with complete response, partial response or stable disease by RECIST 1.1; non-responders were defined as patients with progression. Patients without progression received a fourth nivolumab dose around day 43 and underwent definitive surgical resection on days 50-56. An approximately 32% response rate was observed in the parent correlative cohort, in which around 12 patients were included.

PBMC libraries used mostly about 450 ng of input genomic DNA for deep sequencing, with six replicates per sample. Following the manufacturer's instructions, the team built TCRbeta libraries using the immunoSEQ hsTCRbeta kit. The finished libraries were brought together in one pool at approximately 3 nM, which was then read using an Illumina NovaSeq 6000 S4 flow cell. The original methods were these. The immunoSEQ Analyzer handled quality control and preprocessing of the raw data. The analysis was limited to productive rearrangements, and each clonotype was defined by a unique CDR3 amino acid sequence. Repertoire clonality was estimated as the Gini-Simpson index, which was calculated using the R package tcR. Student's t test was used to compare Gini indices, while Pearson correlation assessed associations with tumor size change. What TCRdb holds here is the immuneACCESS table cut down to in-frame rearrangements. Part of the clones is not present; checked against another copy, under half of the missing clones reflect an unresolved V gene, and the others are unexplained. D and trimming were read from the DNA, whereas the V and J calls and clone size are those reported in that table. Within this sample are just under 70,000 clones, with roughly 84% of them counted one time only. The ten largest clones add up to less than 4% of the sample.

CDR1 WNHNN and CDR2 SYGVQD were looked up in the germline V gene (reference sequence). Spanning cysteine to phenylalanine, the CDR3 consists of 15 amino acids. The only DNA kept is the CDR3, 45 bases in frame from the first base. The germline ends are 13 bases apart after V is trimmed by 1 base and J by 4 bases. A remark on this clone: What this receptor recognizes is not known. The sample holds no much larger clone one base away, and base qualities are not on file.

This sample's time point label indicates: after neoadjuvant nivolumab, at surgical resection. Patients were newly diagnosed with stage II-IVA oral cavity squamous cell carcinoma and had received no prior systemic or radiation treatment. The cohort was made up of patients with locally advanced, HPV-negative oral cavity squamous cell carcinoma. Peripheral blood mononuclear cells were analyzed directly and were not maintained or expanded in culture. The samples were obtained from a longitudinal correlative study of a single-arm phase II trial testing neoadjuvant nivolumab in oral cavity squamous cell carcinoma. Subject-matched pre- and post-treatment PBMCs and tumors from three responders and three non-responders were subjected to genomic DNA-based TCRbeta sequencing. Peripheral blood mononuclear cells were drawn once before nivolumab treatment and a second time after treatment, when surgery took place. The Maxwell RSC DNA from Cells kit was used to extract genomic DNA from PBMCs.

Study-wide conclusions, independent of this receptor: After neoadjuvant nivolumab, significantly higher T cell clonality (Gini index) was found within PBMCs in non-responders than in responders. The TCR analyses had only a few patients in each response group, and the authors called for validation in larger cohorts. Higher pretreatment blood Treg/Th17 ratios correlated with both higher pretreatment blood TCRbeta clonality and lower post-treatment tumor TCRbeta clonality.

The sequence links TRBV10-1 to TRBJ2-5, with a weak D call of TRBD2 (5 bases match). The sequence derives from a person aged 35 to 85 with oral cavity squamous cell carcinoma. The sample was PBMCs, taken after nivolumab (anti-PD-1) treatment. The sequence in DNA is TGCGCCAGCAGTGAGTATGCTGGGAGCGGAGAGACCCAGTACTTC. Its translation reads: CASSEYAGSGETQYF.